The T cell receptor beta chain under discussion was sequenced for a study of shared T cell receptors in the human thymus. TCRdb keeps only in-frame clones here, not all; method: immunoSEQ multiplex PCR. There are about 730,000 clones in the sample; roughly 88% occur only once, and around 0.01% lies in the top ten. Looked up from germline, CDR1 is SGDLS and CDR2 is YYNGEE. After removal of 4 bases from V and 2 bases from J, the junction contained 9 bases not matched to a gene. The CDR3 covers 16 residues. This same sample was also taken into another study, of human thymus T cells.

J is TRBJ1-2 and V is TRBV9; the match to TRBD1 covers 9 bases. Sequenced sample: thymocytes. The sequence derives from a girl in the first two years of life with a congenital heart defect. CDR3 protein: CASSSHWTGENYGYTF. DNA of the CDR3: TGTGCCAGCAGCTCCCACTGGACAGGGGAGAACTATGGCTACACCTTC. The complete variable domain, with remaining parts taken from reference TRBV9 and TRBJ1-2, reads DSGVTQTPKHLITATGQRVTLRCSPRSGDLSVYWYQQSLDQGLQFLIQYYNGEERAKGNILERFSAQQFPDLHSELNLSSLELGDSALYFCASSSHWTGENYGYTFGSGTRLTVV.